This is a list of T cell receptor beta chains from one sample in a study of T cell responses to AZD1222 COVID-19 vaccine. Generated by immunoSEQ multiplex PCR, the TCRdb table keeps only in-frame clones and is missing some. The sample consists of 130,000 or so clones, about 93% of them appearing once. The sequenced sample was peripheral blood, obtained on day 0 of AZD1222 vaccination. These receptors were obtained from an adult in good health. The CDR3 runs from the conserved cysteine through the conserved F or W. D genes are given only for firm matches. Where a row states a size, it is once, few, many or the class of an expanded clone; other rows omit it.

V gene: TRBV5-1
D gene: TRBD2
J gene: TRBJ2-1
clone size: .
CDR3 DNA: TGCGCCAGCAGCTTGGATGCGGGAGGGCCGTACAATGAGCAGTTCTTC
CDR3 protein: CASSLDAGGPYNEQFF

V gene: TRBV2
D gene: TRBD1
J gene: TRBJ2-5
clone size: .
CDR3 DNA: TGTGCCAGCAGCCGCGACAGGGGCCAAGAGACCCAGTACTTC
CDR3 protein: CASSRDRGQETQYF

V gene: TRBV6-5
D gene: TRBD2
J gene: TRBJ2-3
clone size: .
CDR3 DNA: TGTGCCAGCAGTTACGGGACTACCACAGATACGCAGTATTTT
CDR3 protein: CASSYGTTTDTQYF

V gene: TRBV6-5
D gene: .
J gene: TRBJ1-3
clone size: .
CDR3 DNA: TGTGCCACCACGGTAGGACGCTCTGGAAACACCATATATTTT
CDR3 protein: CATTVGRSGNTIYF

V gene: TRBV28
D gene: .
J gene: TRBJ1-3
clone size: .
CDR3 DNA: TGTGCCAGCAGTACGGGGACAGGAAACACCATATATTTT
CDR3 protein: CASSTGTGNTIYF

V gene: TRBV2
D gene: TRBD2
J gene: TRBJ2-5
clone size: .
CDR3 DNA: TGTGCCAGCAGCCCGACTAGCGGGGAAGAGACCCAGTACTTC
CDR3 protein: CASSPTSGEETQYF

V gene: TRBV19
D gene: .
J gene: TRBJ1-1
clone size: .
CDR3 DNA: TGTGCCAGTAGTATAAGCTGGAACACTGAAGCTTTCTTT
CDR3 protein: CASSISWNTEAFF

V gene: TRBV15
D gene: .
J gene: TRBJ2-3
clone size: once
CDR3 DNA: TGTGCCACCTCTGGGGATACGCAGTATTTT
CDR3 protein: CATSGDTQYF

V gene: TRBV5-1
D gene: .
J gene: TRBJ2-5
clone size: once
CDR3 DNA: TGCGCCAGCAGAGAGGCTGGAGAGACCCAGTACTTC
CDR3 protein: CASREAGETQYF

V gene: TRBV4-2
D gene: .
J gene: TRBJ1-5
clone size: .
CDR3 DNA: TGTGCCAGCAGCCAAGAAATTAATCAGCCCCAGCATTTT
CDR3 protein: CASSQEINQPQHF

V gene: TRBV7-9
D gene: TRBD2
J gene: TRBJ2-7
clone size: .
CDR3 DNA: TGTGCCAGCAGGCCCTCCGGGGGGGGGAGTGTCTACGAGCAGTACTTC
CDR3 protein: CASRPSGGGSVYEQYF

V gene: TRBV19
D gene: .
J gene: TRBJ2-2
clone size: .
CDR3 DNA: TGTGCCAGTAGTTATTACACCGGGGAGCTGTTTTTT
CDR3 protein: CASSYYTGELFF

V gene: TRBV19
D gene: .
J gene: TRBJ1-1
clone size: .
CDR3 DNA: TGTGCCACCTCTTTGAACACTGAAGCTTTCTTT
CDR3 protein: CATSLNTEAFF

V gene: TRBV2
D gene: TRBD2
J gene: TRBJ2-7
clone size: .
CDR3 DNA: TGTGCCAGCACTACCCAACCGGGGGGCGAGCAGTACTTC
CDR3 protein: CASTTQPGGEQYF